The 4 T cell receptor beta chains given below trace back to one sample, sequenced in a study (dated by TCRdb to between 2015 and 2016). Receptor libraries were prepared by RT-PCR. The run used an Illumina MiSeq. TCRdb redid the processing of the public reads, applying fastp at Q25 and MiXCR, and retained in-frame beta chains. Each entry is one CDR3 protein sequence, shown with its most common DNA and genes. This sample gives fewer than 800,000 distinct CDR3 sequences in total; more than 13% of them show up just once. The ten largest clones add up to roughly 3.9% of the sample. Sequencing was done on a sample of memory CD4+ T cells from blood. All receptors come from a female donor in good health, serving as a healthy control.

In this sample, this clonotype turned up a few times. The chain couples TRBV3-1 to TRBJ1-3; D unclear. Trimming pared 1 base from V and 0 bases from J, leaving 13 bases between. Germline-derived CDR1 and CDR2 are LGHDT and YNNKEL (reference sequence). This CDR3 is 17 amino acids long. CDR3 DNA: TGTGCCAGCAGCCAAGCGGGAGCGACCCTCTCTGGAAACACCATATATTTT. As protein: CASSQAGATLSGNTIYF.

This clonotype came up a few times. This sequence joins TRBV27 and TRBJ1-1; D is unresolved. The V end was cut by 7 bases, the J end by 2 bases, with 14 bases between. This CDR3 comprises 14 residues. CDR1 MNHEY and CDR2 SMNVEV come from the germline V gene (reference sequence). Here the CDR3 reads CASTPTPGNTEAFF. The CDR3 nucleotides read TGTGCCAGCACTCCGACACCTGGAAACACTGAAGCTTTCTTT.

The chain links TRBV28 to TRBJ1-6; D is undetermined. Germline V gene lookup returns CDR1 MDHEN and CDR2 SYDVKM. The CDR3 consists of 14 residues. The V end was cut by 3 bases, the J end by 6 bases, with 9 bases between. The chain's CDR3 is CASSFGRSNSPLHF. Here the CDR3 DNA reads TGTGCCAGCAGTTTCGGGCGGTCTAATTCACCCCTCCACTTT.

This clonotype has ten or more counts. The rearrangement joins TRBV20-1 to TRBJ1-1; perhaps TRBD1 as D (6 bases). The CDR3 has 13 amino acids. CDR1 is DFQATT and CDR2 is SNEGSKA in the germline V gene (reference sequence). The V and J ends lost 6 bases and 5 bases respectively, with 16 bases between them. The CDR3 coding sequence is TGCAGTGCCCCCGAGGGGGGCAAGACTGAAGCTTTCTTT. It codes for CSAPEGGKTEAFF.